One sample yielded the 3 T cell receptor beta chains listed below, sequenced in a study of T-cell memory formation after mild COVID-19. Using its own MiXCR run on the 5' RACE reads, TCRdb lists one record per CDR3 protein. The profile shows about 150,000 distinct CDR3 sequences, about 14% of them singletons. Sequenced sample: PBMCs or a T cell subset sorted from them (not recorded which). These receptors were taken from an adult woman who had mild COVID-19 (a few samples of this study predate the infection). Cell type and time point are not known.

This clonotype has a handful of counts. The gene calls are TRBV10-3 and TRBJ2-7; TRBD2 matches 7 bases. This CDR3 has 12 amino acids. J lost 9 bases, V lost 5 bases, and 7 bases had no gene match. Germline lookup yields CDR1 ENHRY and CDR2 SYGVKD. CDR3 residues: CAISQTPGGQYF. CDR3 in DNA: TGTGCCATCAGTCAGACTCCGGGAGGGCAGTACTTC.

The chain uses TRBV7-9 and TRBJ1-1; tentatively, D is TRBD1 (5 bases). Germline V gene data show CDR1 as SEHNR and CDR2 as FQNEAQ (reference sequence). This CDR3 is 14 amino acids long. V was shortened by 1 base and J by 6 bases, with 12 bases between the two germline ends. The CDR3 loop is CASSLVRDLPEAFF. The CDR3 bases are TGTGCCAGCAGCTTAGTCAGGGACCTCCCTGAAGCTTTCTTT.

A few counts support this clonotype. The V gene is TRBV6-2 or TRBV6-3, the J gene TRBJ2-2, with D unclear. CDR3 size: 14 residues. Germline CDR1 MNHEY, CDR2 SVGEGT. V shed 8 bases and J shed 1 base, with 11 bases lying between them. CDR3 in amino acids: CASCKRQNTGELFF. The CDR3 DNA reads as TGTGCCAGCTGTAAGAGGCAGAACACCGGGGAGCTGTTTTTT.